This TCR beta chain was found in a study of blood T cells in healthy people across ages (dated by TCRdb to the mid-2010s). Context from the whole study: In model experiments, template switching captured roughly one uniquely barcoded TCR beta cDNA molecule for every two T cells. Two additional independent replicas of 1 million unique cDNA reads from the same blood draw were analyzed for two donors (one aged 18 to 30 and one aged 80 or older). To avoid experimental bias, donors of different ages were randomly spread across the sequencing lanes. The donors were divided into four age groups: young (average approximately 16 years), middle-aged (around 37), aged (under 70) and long-lived (more than 75). The study measured age-related changes in TCR beta repertoire diversity using deep sequencing normalized with unique cDNA molecular identifiers. What the authors observed across the whole study: Because profiling used bulk unsorted PBMCs, naive and antigen-experienced compartments could not be compared conclusively. There was a strong correlation between observed TCR beta diversity and the percentage of naive T cells measured by flow cytometry. Estimates of total diversity based on one million sequenced T cells were regarded as lower bounds and as underestimates. The CMV infection status of donors was not known, potentially confounding age-related changes in expanded clonotypes. As age increased, observed TCR beta diversity per million T cells dropped in a roughly linear way, and a significant reduction was already evident by age 40. Compared with the aged group, the long-lived group had more naive CD4+ T cells, fewer expanded clones and increased TCR diversity, a pattern suggesting age selection.

This clonotype was seen only a few times. The specificity of this receptor is unknown. A much larger clone differs from this one at a single base, so this may be a read error. Relative to germline, V is 5 bases shorter and J is 5 bases shorter, with 16 bases between their ends. The CDR3, cysteine through phenylalanine, is 14 amino acids long. This entry keeps only the CDR3 DNA: 42 bases, framed from base 1. Via the germline V gene, CDR1 is MNHEY and CDR2 SVGEGT. Library preparation was by 5' RACE. TCRdb lists the instrument as Illumina HiSeq 2500. A second roughly 6 to 12 cycle PCR used a sample-barcoded 5' primer and a J-beta primer mix. A template-switch 5' adaptor carrying 12 random nucleotides introduced a unique molecular identifier onto each TCR beta cDNA molecule. Each sample yielded at least 2.5 million CDR3-containing paired-end reads. The Mint cDNA synthesis kit, primed by a TRBC-specific oligonucleotide, was used to synthesize first-strand cDNA from all RNA. After uracil-DNA glycosylase treatment, a first 18-cycle PCR used universal primers M1SS and BC2_uni_R on all cDNA. Per the source publication's procedure: Normalization of each sample was performed by random selection of 1 million high-quality reads, each carrying a distinct molecular identifier. Reads with shared molecular identifiers were discarded instead of being binned into consensus sequences. MiTCR, run with a Q25 quality threshold and the strictest error-elimination algorithm, handled CDR3 identification, clonotype clustering and error correction. A nonparametric unseen species model with Euler transformation was used to estimate a lower bound on total TCR beta diversity. The raw public data were reprocessed by TCRdb itself: fastp quality trimming at Q25, MiXCR clonotype calling, in-frame beta chains only. For every CDR3 protein sequence, its rows merge into one entry that carries the most common genes and DNA. The V and J calls shown here were made by TCRdb, not taken from the authors' results. Counted in this sample were about 620,000 distinct CDR3 sequences; more than 20% of them appeared once. The top ten clones comprise 3% to 4% of the sample.

Donors were 39 systemically healthy Caucasian individuals from Russia aged roughly 6 to 90 years. Ten milliliters of peripheral blood were drawn from each donor into EDTA-treated Vacutainer tubes. Ficoll-Paque density-gradient centrifugation was used to isolate PBMCs, with at least 7 million per sample. Total RNA was extracted from PBMCs with Trizol reagent, with at least 5.5 micrograms obtained per sample. The percentages of naive CD45RAhigh/CD27high T cells were determined by flow cytometry on a PBMC aliquot from every donor. The rearrangement combines TRBV6-2 or TRBV6-3 with TRBJ2-7; no D gene can be assigned with confidence. Source material: blood. The TCR comes from a man between 65 and 79 years old in good health. The CDR3 loop reads CASSRTYETDEQYF. The DNA sequence follows: TGTGCCAGCAGTCGGACCTACGAGACGGACGAGCAGTACTTC.